The 5 T cell receptor beta chains in this list originate from one sample, sequenced in a study of Graves' ophthalmopathy and Graves' hyperthyroidism. Amplification from RNA transcripts yielded the TCR beta CDR3 regions. HTBI-primed RT-PCR formed the first round, and a multiplex PCR formed the second. One entry per CDR3 protein results from TCRdb running MiXCR on the multiplex PCR reads. The sample holds some 350,000 distinct CDR3 sequences, about a sixth seen once. Sequenced: peripheral blood. The source is an adult woman with stable Graves' hyperthyroidism.

In its sample, this clonotype was seen many times. The rearrangement joins TRBV20-1 to TRBJ2-4; 9 bases map to TRBD1. The V gene end was trimmed by 6 bases and the J gene end by 5 bases; junction bases not matched to a gene: 8. Germline V gene data show CDR1 as DFQATT and CDR2 as SNEGSKA (reference sequence). The CDR3 loop spans 14 amino acids. The CDR3 sequence: CSAATGGSQNIQYF. The CDR3 nucleotides read TGCAGTGCAGCGACAGGGGGTAGTCAAAACATTCAGTACTTC.

This clonotype has a count of ten or more. This chain links TRBV27 with TRBJ2-2; D remains unclear. Trimming took off 6 bases at V and 4 bases at J, with 9 bases between the two ends. The germline V gene encodes CDR1 MNHEY and CDR2 SMNVEV (reference sequence). This CDR3 is 13 amino acids long. The CDR3 sequence is CASRGTVTGELFF. CDR3 sequence (DNA): TGTGCCAGCAGGGGAACGGTCACCGGGGAGCTGTTTTTT.

This sequence joins TRBV6-5 and TRBJ2-5; D might be TRBD1 (6 bases). CDR1 is MNHEY and CDR2 is SVGAGI in the germline V gene. CDR3 length: 13 amino acids. V gave up 8 bases and J gave up 3 bases, with 13 bases separating them. The CDR3: CASVAGAEETQYF. In DNA, the CDR3 is TGTGCCAGCGTTGCAGGGGCAGAAGAGACCCAGTACTTC.

This clonotype turned up a few times. The chain couples TRBV12-3 or TRBV12-4 to TRBJ1-6; D gene uncertain. CDR3 length: 15 amino acids. V was trimmed by 3 bases and J by 3 bases, leaving 9 bases between them. The DNA for the CDR3 is TGTGCCAGCAGTTTTCGGGCTATCTATAATTCACCCCTCCACTTT. Translating it yields CASSFRAIYNSPLHF.

This clonotype was counted many times. The rearrangement uses TRBV6-1 and TRBJ2-6; D tentatively reads TRBD1 or TRBD2 (7 bases each). V was trimmed by 2 bases and J by 0 bases, leaving 17 bases between them. CDR3 size: 19 residues. Germline V gene sequence: CDR1 MNHNS, CDR2 SASEGT. CDR3 protein: CASSEMPPGGDSGANVLTF. CDR3 DNA: TGTGCCAGCAGTGAAATGCCCCCAGGGGGGGACTCTGGGGCCAACGTCCTGACTTTC.